What follows is one T cell receptor beta chain and its context. What it recognizes is unknown. Data came from immunoSEQ multiplex PCR; TCRdb stores just in-frame clones and leaves some out. The repertoire holds about 79,000 clones, with approximately 85% as singletons. This entry comes from a study of OX40 agonist ivuxolimab in advanced cancers. Study-level information: Ivuxolimab is a fully human IgG2 antibody that activates OX40 (CD134). Each dose-escalation patient presented with hepatocellular carcinoma, melanoma, renal cell or head and neck cancer.

Findings of the study overall: There were, on average, more expanded clones in CD8+ T cells than in CD4+.

Germline V gene data show CDR1 as PRHDT and CDR2 as FYEKMQ (reference sequence). The CDR3 totals 14 residues. The J segment lost 8 bases and the V segment lost 5 bases, leaving 8 bases of the junction unmatched. This chain connects TRBV13 to TRBJ2-1; 8 bases are a match to TRBD1. Here the sequenced sample was CD4+ or CD8+ T cells sorted from blood, taken in a trial of the OX40 agonist ivuxolimab. This clonotype originated in an adult with an advanced solid tumor such as melanoma, head and neck, liver or kidney cancer. The CDR3 here is CASSLRQGRDEQFF. As DNA, the CDR3 is TGTGCCAGCAGCCTTCGACAGGGGCGGGATGAGCAGTTCTTC.